This record covers a single T cell receptor beta chain. The antigen is not known. The sample has other DNA sequences that encode this CDR3 too. This sample was taken from a study of shared clonotypes between healthy human individuals. Clones were read by immunoSEQ multiplex PCR, and TCRdb kept only the in-frame ones, dropping some. Among millions of clones listed, around nine tenths were seen once. The CDR3 covers 14 residues. The germline V gene has CDR1 KGHSH and CDR2 LQKENI. The V end lost 4 bases, the J end lost 0 bases, and 7 bases lay between the germline ends. General study findings and limits: What rarefaction showed was incomplete sorted-subset sequencing despite large depth.

Naive CD45RA+ and memory CD45RA-negative subsets were split from CD4+ cells. The TCR sequence derives from a man between 18 and 35 years old in good health. This chain joins TRBV18 and TRBJ1-5; D unclear. The sample comprised naive CD4+ T cells sorted from blood. Stated subset: CD45RA+ positively selected. The CDR3 sequence: CASSRSDSNQPQHF. CDR3 coding DNA: TGTGCCAGCTCACGGTCGGATAGCAATCAGCCCCAGCATTTT.